This entry lists 16 T cell receptor beta chains sequenced from one sample in a study of T cells in Graves' hyperthyroidism and ophthalmopathy (dated by TCRdb to between 2018 and 2021). Library method: multiplex PCR. Sequenced on an Illumina HiSeq 2000. The TCR beta CDR3 regions were amplified from RNA transcripts. The TCR CDR3 was subjected to a first round of RT-PCR using the HTBI primer set and the Qiagen OneStep RT-PCR kit. TCRdb handled the public reads itself, with Q25 trimming in fastp and clone calling in MiXCR, and kept productive beta chains. Duplicate CDR3 protein sequences are folded into a single record with the most common DNA and genes. This sample holds about 360,000 distinct CDR3 sequences; approximately 13% were observed only once. The ten top clones hold around a tenth of the sample. Sequences were obtained from blood. All receptors come from a woman under 30 with Graves' hyperthyroidism.

The chain is built from TRBV7-2 and TRBJ2-7; TRBD2 aligns across 10 bases. The CDR3 contains 17 residues. The V segment lost 1 base and the J segment 2 bases; nucleotides outside the gene matches: 8. Germline assignment: CDR1 SGHTA and CDR2 FQGNSA. CDR3 protein: CASSLESRTSGTYEQYF. DNA for the CDR3: TGTGCCAGCAGCTTAGAGTCTAGGACTAGCGGCACCTACGAGCAGTACTTC.

In regard to this clonotype: This may arise from a read error, as a much more abundant clone is one base away. The chain couples TRBV27 to TRBJ2-1; D is perhaps TRBD1 (6 bases). This CDR3 has 15 residues. Germline V gene lookup returns CDR1 MNHEY and CDR2 SMNVEV (reference sequence). In DNA, the CDR3 is TGTGCCAGCAGTTTAAGTCCCAGGGGAAACGGTGAGCAGTCCTTC. It yields the protein CASSLSPRGNGEQSF.

The V call is TRBV19, the J call TRBJ2-7; 8 bases match TRBD1. CDR3 length: 14 residues. CDR1 and CDR2 (germline): LNHDA, SQIVND (reference sequence). Trimming cost V 6 bases and J 5 bases; bases outside gene matches: 9. CDR3 DNA: TGTGCCAGTAGCCTACCAGGGGGCCATCACGAGCAGTACTTC. It yields the protein CASSLPGGHHEQYF.

The chain's CDR3 is CASSQAPDRRTDTQYF. The CDR3 DNA reads as TGTGCCAGCAGCCAAGCCCCGGACAGGCGCACAGATACGCAGTATTTT. The J gene is TRBJ2-3, the V gene TRBV4-2, with 7 bases aligning to TRBD1. The CDR3 has 16 residues. Germline CDR1 reads LGHNA; CDR2 reads YNFKEQ. V lost 1 base, J lost 1 base, and 5 bases stayed unmatched.

The rearrangement links TRBV30 to TRBJ2-7; the match to TRBD2 covers 7 bases. The length of the CDR3 is 14 residues. The V segment lost 4 bases and the J segment 1 base; nucleotides outside the gene matches: 7. Per germline, CDR1 GTSNPN and CDR2 SVGIG (reference sequence). CDR3 residues: CAWNGGSGSYEQYF. The CDR3 DNA follows: TGTGCCTGGAATGGCGGGAGTGGTTCCTACGAGCAGTACTTC.

This clonotype was seen ten or more times. This rearrangement joins TRBV7-9 to TRBJ1-2, with 9 bases that match TRBD1. From germline, CDR1 is SEHNR and CDR2 FQNEAQ (reference sequence). Losses at the gene ends were 4 bases for V and 2 bases for J; bases not matched to a gene: 2. The CDR3 covers 14 residues. This chain's CDR3 is CASSSGTGNYGYTF. Written as DNA, the CDR3 is TGTGCCAGCAGCTCTGGGACAGGGAACTATGGCTACACCTTC.

This clonotype came up many times. The chain has TRBV20-1 and TRBJ2-1; 8 nucleotides align to TRBD2. Trimming took 6 bases from V and 0 from J; bases not matched to a gene: 4. Per germline, CDR1 DFQATT and CDR2 SNEGSKA (reference sequence). The CDR3 consists of 14 residues. CDR3 bases: TGCAGTGCCATAGCGGGGAGCTCCTACAATGAGCAGTTCTTC. Translated: CSAIAGSSYNEQFF.

In its sample, this clonotype was seen a few times. This chain connects TRBV18 to TRBJ2-1; 9 bases align to TRBD2. Germline CDR1 KGHSH, CDR2 LQKENI. The CDR3 totals 15 residues. The ends lost 0 bases at V and 4 bases at J; junction bases unmatched: 1. The CDR3 DNA follows: TGTGCCAGCTCACCACCAGCGGGAGGTTACAATGAGCAGTTCTTC. Protein: CASSPPAGGYNEQFF.

This clonotype was counted many times. The J gene is TRBJ2-1, the V gene TRBV7-2; D call uncertain. The germline gives CDR1 SGHTA, CDR2 FQGNSA. The CDR3 is 16 residues long. The V end was cut by 4 bases, the J end by 1 base, with 14 bases between. CDR3 sequence: CASSSRSPASYNEQFF. CDR3 coding DNA: TGTGCCAGCAGCTCCCGATCGCCGGCATCCTACAATGAGCAGTTCTTC.

This clonotype was counted at least ten times. The chain couples TRBV5-1 to TRBJ1-1; unclear D gene. In germline, CDR1 is SGHRS, CDR2 YFSETQ. The CDR3 has 14 amino acids. With 1 base removed from V and 3 bases from J, the gap between germline ends came to 10 bases. CDR3 loop: CASSLTGDDTEAFF. The CDR3 nucleotides are TGCGCCAGCAGCTTGACCGGGGATGACACTGAAGCTTTCTTT.

This clonotype occurred many times. The chain has TRBV28 and TRBJ1-2; no definite D call. Trimming shortened V by 4 bases and J by 8 bases, and 14 bases separated the two germline ends. Germline loops: CDR1 MDHEN, CDR2 SYDVKM. This CDR3 has 13 residues. CDR3 loop: CASSSTDLRGYTF. For the CDR3, the DNA is TGTGCCAGCAGTTCGACCGACCTGAGGGGCTACACCTTC.

The chain combines TRBV6-2 or TRBV6-3 with TRBJ1-6; weak D call: TRBD1 (5 bases). Germline-derived CDR1 and CDR2 are MNHEY and SVGEGT. This CDR3 comprises 19 residues. Trimming removed 0 bases at V and 2 bases at J, with 17 bases between. The CDR3 is CASSYSNFNARAYNSPLHF. For the CDR3, the DNA is TGTGCCAGCAGTTACTCGAATTTTAACGCCAGGGCCTATAATTCACCCCTCCACTTT.

Turning to this clonotype: It may be a read error: a sequence one base away is much more abundant. The rearrangement uses TRBV20-1 and TRBJ2-1; 15 bases match TRBD2. The length of the CDR3 is 18 residues. Germline V gene data show CDR1 as DFQATT and CDR2 as SNEGSKA (reference sequence). DNA for the CDR3: TGCAGTGCTAGAACCCGGGGACTAGCGGGGGGCTCCTACAATGAGCAGCTCTTC. Its protein product is CSARTRGLAGGSYNEQLF.

As concerns this clonotype: A much more abundant neighbour one base away suggests this may be a read error. V is TRBV28 and J is TRBJ1-2; the D gene is possibly TRBD1 (5 bases). CDR1 is MDHEN, CDR2 SYDVKM, per germline. CDR3 size: 13 residues. The V and J ends lost 6 bases and 8 bases respectively, with 16 bases between them. CDR3 residues: CASSWGVWGGYTF. The CDR3 DNA is TGTGCCAGCAGCTGGGGCGTATGGGGCGGCTACACCTTC.

This clonotype was picked up a small number of times. V and J are TRBV29-1 and TRBJ1-3; D not resolved. V was trimmed by 5 bases and J by 1 base, leaving 3 bases between them. The CDR3 is made up of 11 amino acids. Germline V gives CDR1 SQVTM, CDR2 ANQGSEA. The CDR3, as DNA: TGCAGCGTTTCTTCTGGAAACACCATATATTTT. This encodes CSVSSGNTIYF.

Many counts were recorded for this clonotype. The rearrangement links TRBV12-3 or TRBV12-4 to TRBJ2-3, with D hard to call. Trimming shortened V by 6 bases and J by 1 base, and 14 bases separated the two germline ends. The length of the CDR3 is 15 residues. CDR3 bases: TGTGCCAGCAGGCCCGGTGATCGGGGCACAGATACGCAGTATTTT. Translated: CASRPGDRGTDTQYF.